The 26 T cell receptor beta chains reported below all come from one sample, sequenced in a study of blood T cell repertoires in COVID-19. Libraries were prepared by immunoSEQ multiplex PCR; TCRdb keeps only in-frame clonotypes and omits some of them. This sample carries 300,000 to 400,000 clones, 80% to 90% of them seen once, and the ten largest clones take 4% to 5%. Sample: PBMCs or T cells enriched from blood (not recorded which). These receptors were obtained from a woman in her forties with acute COVID-19.

The chain is built from TRBV6-5 and TRBJ2-7, with D possibly being TRBD1 (5 bases). Trimming took off 2 bases at V and 3 bases at J, with 8 bases between the two ends. CDR1 MNHEY and CDR2 SVGAGI come from the germline V gene. This CDR3 contains 13 residues. CDR3 sequence reads: CASSYRTSYEQYF. The CDR3 DNA is TGTGCCAGCAGTTACAGGACAAGCTACGAGCAGTACTTC.

This chain links TRBV5-1 with TRBJ2-3; tentative D call: TRBD2 (6 bases). The V end was cut by 4 bases, the J end by 0 bases, with 12 bases between. The CDR3 covers 15 residues. Germline loops: CDR1 SGHRS, CDR2 YFSETQ. The CDR3 reads CASSRGTASTDTQYF. CDR3 DNA sequence: TGCGCCAGCAGCCGAGGGACTGCTAGCACAGATACGCAGTATTTT.

V is TRBV4-3 and J is TRBJ2-4, with TRBD1 matching over 7 bases. V gave up 3 bases and J gave up 3 bases; unmatched junction bases: 8. From germline, CDR1 is LGHNA and CDR2 YSLEER. CDR3 size: 16 residues. CDR3 protein: CASSHTGVEGKNIQYF. The CDR3 DNA sequence: TGCGCCAGCAGCCACACAGGGGTGGAAGGCAAAAACATTCAGTACTTC.

This rearrangement joins TRBV11-2 to TRBJ2-5, with unresolved D. The germline V gene encodes CDR1 SGHAT and CDR2 FQNNGV. The CDR3 sequence is 15 residues long. The V end was cut by 2 bases, the J end by 0 bases, with 10 bases between. CDR3 sequence: CASSLWVGYQETQYF. CDR3 nucleotides: TGTGCCAGCAGCTTATGGGTGGGCTACCAAGAGACCCAGTACTTC.

The chain recombines TRBV15 with TRBJ1-5, with TRBD1 matching 7 bases. The germline gives CDR1 LNHNV, CDR2 YYDKDF (reference sequence). The CDR3 consists of 15 residues. The V segment lost 0 bases and the J segment 3 bases; nucleotides outside the gene matches: 2. This chain's CDR3 is CATSREQGFNQPQHF. CDR3 in DNA: TGTGCCACCAGCAGAGAACAGGGGTTCAATCAGCCCCAGCATTTT.

This clone was seen more than once but under ten times. The genes are TRBV6-2 or TRBV6-3 and TRBJ1-4, with D perhaps matching TRBD1 (5 bases). The CDR3 is 17 residues long. Per germline, CDR1 MNHEY and CDR2 SVGEGT. V lost 3 bases to trimming and J lost 3 bases, with 17 bases between them. The CDR3 DNA reads as TGTGCCAGCAGTTATTCTACCTCGGGGGATCCTAATGAAAAACTGTTTTTT. Protein sequence: CASSYSTSGDPNEKLFF.

V is TRBV10-2 and J is TRBJ2-2; no reliable D call. This CDR3 is built from 13 residues. The V and J ends lost 4 bases and 4 bases respectively, with 7 bases between them. Per the germline V gene, CDR1 is WSHSY and CDR2 is SAAADI. The CDR3 DNA follows: TGCGCCAGCAGTGCGGCAGGCACCGGGGAGCTGTTTTTT. Protein product: CASSAAGTGELFF.

On this clone itself: Additional DNA sequences in this sample encode the identical CDR3. The V call is TRBV7-2, the J call TRBJ1-5; 8 positions agree with TRBD1. Germline CDR1 and CDR2: SGHTA and FQGNSA. This CDR3 is built from 16 residues. With 5 bases clipped from V and 4 bases from J, the junction kept 10 bases outside the gene matches. The CDR3 bases are TGTGCCAGCAGCCTGGTGACAGGGGCTGGGAATCAGCCCCAGCATTTT. Amino acids: CASSLVTGAGNQPQHF.

This clone has only a few counts. V usage is TRBV6-6 and J usage is TRBJ2-7; TRBD1 is a possible D gene (6 bases). The V and J ends lost 5 bases and 2 bases respectively, with 19 bases between them. CDR3 size: 16 residues. Germline V gene data show CDR1 as MNHNY and CDR2 as SVGAGI (reference sequence). This chain's CDR3 is CASSLHTTRQAYEQYF. In nucleotides, the CDR3 is TGTGCCAGCAGTCTTCATACTACGAGACAGGCCTACGAGCAGTACTTC.

The chain links TRBV3-1 (or the pseudogene TRBV3-2) to TRBJ2-7; 10 bases agree with TRBD1. From germline, CDR1 is LGHDT and CDR2 YNNKEL (reference sequence). V was pared by 2 bases and J by 6 bases, with 7 bases of the junction left unmatched. The CDR3 sequence is 15 residues long. CDR3 sequence reads: CASSQPLGQGLEQYF. The CDR3 DNA reads as TGTGCCAGCAGCCAACCCCTGGGACAGGGGCTCGAGCAGTACTTC.

This chain uses TRBV6-1 with TRBJ1-1; a possible D gene is TRBD1 (5 bases). The CDR3 contains 15 residues. Trimming took 1 base from V and 0 from J, leaving 9 bases between them. Germline CDR1 and CDR2: MNHNS and SASEGT. CDR3 in DNA: TGTGCCAGCAGTGAAGTGGTGACAGTGAACACTGAAGCTTTCTTT. This gives the protein CASSEVVTVNTEAFF.

The genes are TRBV7-2 and TRBJ2-2; the D is unclear. The germline CDR1 and CDR2 sequences are SGHTA and FQGNSA. Trimming removed 2 bases from V and 1 base from J, with 11 bases in between. The length of the CDR3 is 16 residues. DNA for the CDR3: TGTGCCAGCAGCTTACAAGACATAGGGAACACCGGGGAGCTGTTTTTT. Translated: CASSLQDIGNTGELFF. Complete variable domain (other parts from reference TRBV7-2 and TRBJ2-2): GAGVSQSPSNKVTEKGKDVELRCDPISGHTALYWYRQSLGQGLEFLIYFQGNSAPDKSGLPSDRFSAERTGGSVSTLTIQRTQQEDSAVYLCASSLQDIGNTGELFFGEGSRLTVL.

This clone was picked up one time. The rearrangement links TRBV7-3 to TRBJ2-1; 9 bases line up with TRBD2. The CDR3 spans 14 residues. V trimming: 4 bases; J trimming: 9 bases; junction bases outside the gene matches: 7. CDR1 SGHTA and CDR2 FQGTGA come from the germline V gene. The CDR3 DNA reads TGTGCCAGCAGCTCCTCTAGCGGGAAGGGTGAGCAGTTCTTC. Its translation: CASSSSSGKGEQFF.

The rearrangement links TRBV19 to TRBJ2-7, with 7 bases identical to TRBD1. In germline, CDR1 is LNHDA, CDR2 SQIVND (reference sequence). This CDR3 contains 12 residues. V shed 6 bases and J 7 bases; nucleotides not matched to a gene: 6. The CDR3 DNA is TGTGCCAGTAGCCCAACCAGGGGGGAGCAGTACTTC. It encodes CASSPTRGEQYF.

The chain employs TRBV13 and TRBJ1-2; D may be TRBD1 (6 bases). CDR3 length: 16 amino acids. Germline CDR1 is PRHDT and CDR2 is FYEKMQ (reference sequence). The germline V and J ends were trimmed by 0 bases and 4 bases, with 15 bases remaining between them. CDR3 in amino acids: CASSLGRQGSGYGYTF. CDR3 in DNA: TGTGCCAGCAGCTTAGGGAGGCAGGGGTCGGGCTATGGCTACACCTTC.

The rearrangement links TRBV11-2 to TRBJ2-2; D might be TRBD1 (5 bases). The CDR3 spans 12 residues. V was shortened by 3 bases and J by 7 bases, with 6 bases between the two germline ends. From germline, CDR1 is SGHAT and CDR2 FQNNGV. The CDR3 loop is CASSFRGGELFF. The CDR3 nucleotides read TGTGCCAGCAGCTTTAGGGGCGGGGAGCTGTTTTTT. The full variable domain, completed using reference TRBV11-2 and TRBJ2-2, is EAGVAQSPRYKIIEKRQSVAFWCNPISGHATLYWYQQILGQGPKLLIQFQNNGVVDDSQLPKDRFSAERLKGVDSTLKIQPAKLEDSAVYLCASSFRGGELFFGEGSRLTVL.

This chain joins TRBV7-9 and TRBJ2-1; 9 bases agree with TRBD1. V dropped 3 bases and J dropped 6; count of bases not matched to a gene: 9. CDR3 size: 16 residues. In germline, CDR1 is SEHNR, CDR2 FQNEAQ (reference sequence). Written as DNA, the CDR3 is TGTGCCAGCAGCTTTTTAGATACAGGGGGCCGCAATGAGCAGTTCTTC. Translated: CASSFLDTGGRNEQFF.

V usage is TRBV6-5 and J usage is TRBJ2-3; TRBD2 aligns across 9 bases. The CDR3 spans 16 residues. The V segment lost 4 bases and the J segment 6 bases; nucleotides outside the gene matches: 11. Per germline, CDR1 MNHEY and CDR2 SVGAGI. CDR3 in DNA: TGTGCCAGCAGTTTAACTAGCGGGTCAGTTTCGGATACGCAGTATTTT. Protein sequence: CASSLTSGSVSDTQYF.

The chain recombines TRBV2 with TRBJ1-3; D is uncertain. Germline-derived CDR1 and CDR2 are SNHLY and FYNNEI. Trimming shortened V by 3 bases and J by 0 bases, and 15 bases separated the two germline ends. The CDR3 is made up of 17 amino acids. CDR3 residues: CASSDAVARSSGNTIYF. In DNA, the CDR3 is TGTGCCAGCAGTGATGCGGTCGCACGTAGCTCTGGAAACACCATATATTTT.

The J gene is TRBJ2-1, the V gene TRBV5-6; 11 bases align to TRBD1. Germline CDR1 reads SGHDT; CDR2 reads YYEEEE. J gave up 7 bases and V 2 bases, and 5 bases lay outside the gene matches. This CDR3 region has 15 residues. The CDR3: CASSFPDRGRNEQFF. The CDR3 DNA follows: TGTGCCAGCAGCTTTCCGGACAGGGGGCGGAATGAGCAGTTCTTC.

The chain carries TRBV9 and TRBJ2-1; tentatively, D is TRBD2 (6 bases). The length of the CDR3 is 16 residues. In germline, CDR1 is SGDLS, CDR2 YYNGEE. The V end lost 2 bases, the J end lost 3 bases, and 15 bases lay between the germline ends. CDR3: CASSVPPGGLYNEQFF. DNA for the CDR3: TGTGCCAGCAGCGTCCCCCCCGGGGGACTCTACAATGAGCAGTTCTTC.

Regarding this clone: Distinct nucleotide sequences in the sample also encode this CDR3. The chain employs TRBV28 and TRBJ2-1, with D uncertain. Germline V gene data show CDR1 as MDHEN and CDR2 as SYDVKM. V was clipped by 3 bases and J by 7 bases, with 7 bases between them. The CDR3 has 12 residues. CDR3 in amino acids: CASSLVRNEQFF. The CDR3 DNA is TGTGCCAGCAGTTTGGTGCGAAATGAGCAGTTCTTC.

This chain links TRBV29-1 with TRBJ1-2; 9 bases are shared with TRBD1. The CDR3 runs 15 residues. After removal of 5 bases from V and 7 bases from J, the junction contained 14 bases not matched to a gene. CDR1 SQVTM and CDR2 ANQGSEA come from the germline V gene. In DNA, the CDR3 is TGCAGCGTTCAATGGACAGGGGCCGTGTTGGGTGGCTACACCTTC. It translates to CSVQWTGAVLGGYTF.

This clone was found once. The chain combines TRBV18 with TRBJ1-4; D gene unclear. The CDR3 is 13 amino acids. Trimming removed 3 bases at V and 6 bases at J, with 8 bases between. The germline V gene encodes CDR1 KGHSH and CDR2 LQKENI. The CDR3 is CASSPVTYEKLFF. The CDR3 DNA follows: TGTGCCAGCTCACCGGTGACATATGAAAAACTGTTTTTT.

The chain carries TRBV2 and TRBJ1-4; no definite D call. Germline loops: CDR1 SNHLY, CDR2 FYNNEI. Trimming removed 11 bases at V and 0 bases at J, with 16 bases between. The CDR3 length is 15 residues. The CDR3 loop is CAGSLSDATNEKLFF. The CDR3 bases are TGTGCCGGGAGCCTGTCAGATGCAACTAATGAAAAACTGTTTTTT.

The V and J genes are TRBV18 and TRBJ2-7, with 9 bases aligning to TRBD1. The V gene end was trimmed by 9 bases and the J gene end by 7 bases; junction bases not matched to a gene: 13. Germline loops: CDR1 KGHSH, CDR2 LQKENI. The CDR3 is 14 residues long. Here the CDR3 DNA reads TGTGCCAGTCAGTCTGGACAGGGGTTCGCGGAGCAGTACTTC. Its protein is CASQSGQGFAEQYF. The complete variable domain, with remaining parts taken from reference TRBV18 and TRBJ2-7, reads NAGVMQNPRHLVRRRGQEARLRCSPMKGHSHVYWYRQLPEEGLKFMVYLQKENIIDESGMPKERFSAEFPKEGPSILRIQQVVRGDSAAYFCASQSGQGFAEQYFGPGTRLTVT.